This T cell receptor beta chain was identified in a study of blood T cell repertoires in COVID-19. Study details: PBMCs, B-cell-depleted T cells, or T cells provided the cDNA or gDNA that made up the material.

TCRdb's table, derived via immunoSEQ multiplex PCR, lists solely in-frame clones and lacks some. The repertoire holds about 90,000 clones, over 70% seen once, with more than 20% in the top ten. CDR1 MNHNY and CDR2 SVGAGI come from the germline V gene (reference sequence). With V trimmed by 10 bases and J by 0 bases, 5 bases remained unmatched. CDR3 size: 14 residues. The receptor comes from an elderly man with active or convalescent COVID-19. This chain uses TRBV6-6 with TRBJ2-1; TRBD2 matches at 8 bases. The sample taken for sequencing was peripheral blood. DNA for the CDR3: TGTGCCACCACCGGGGGGGCCTCCTACAATGAGCAGTTCTTC. Protein product: CATTGGASYNEQFF.